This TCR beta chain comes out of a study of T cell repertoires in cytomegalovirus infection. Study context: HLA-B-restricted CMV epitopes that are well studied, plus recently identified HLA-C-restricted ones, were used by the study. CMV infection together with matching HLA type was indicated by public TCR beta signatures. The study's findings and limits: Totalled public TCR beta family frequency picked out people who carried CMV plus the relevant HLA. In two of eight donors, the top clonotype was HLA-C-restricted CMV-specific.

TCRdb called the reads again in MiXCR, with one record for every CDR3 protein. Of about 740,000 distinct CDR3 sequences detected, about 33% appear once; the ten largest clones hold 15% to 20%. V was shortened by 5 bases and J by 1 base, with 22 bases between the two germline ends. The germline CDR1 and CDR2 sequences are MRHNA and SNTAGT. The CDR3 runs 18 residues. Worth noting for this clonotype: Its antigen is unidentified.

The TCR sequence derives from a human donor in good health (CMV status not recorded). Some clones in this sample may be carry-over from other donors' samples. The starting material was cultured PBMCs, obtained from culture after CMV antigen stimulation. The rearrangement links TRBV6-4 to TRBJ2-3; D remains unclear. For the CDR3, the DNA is TGTGCCAGCAGTCGAAGTAGCTTCCTGGACCGCCGCACAGATACGCAGTATTTT. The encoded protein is CASSRSSFLDRRTDTQYF.